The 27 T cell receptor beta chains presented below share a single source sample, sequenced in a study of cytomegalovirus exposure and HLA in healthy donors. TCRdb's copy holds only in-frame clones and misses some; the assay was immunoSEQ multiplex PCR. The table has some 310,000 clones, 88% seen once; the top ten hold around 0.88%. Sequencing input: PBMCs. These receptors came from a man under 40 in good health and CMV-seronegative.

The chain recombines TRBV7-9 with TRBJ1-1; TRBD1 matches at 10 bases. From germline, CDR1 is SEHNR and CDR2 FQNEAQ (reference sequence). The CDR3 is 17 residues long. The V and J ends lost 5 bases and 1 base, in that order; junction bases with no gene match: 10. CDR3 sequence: CASSLTPTGGRNTEAFF. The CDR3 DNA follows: TGTGCCAGCAGCCTCACACCGACAGGGGGCAGGAACACTGAAGCTTTCTTT.

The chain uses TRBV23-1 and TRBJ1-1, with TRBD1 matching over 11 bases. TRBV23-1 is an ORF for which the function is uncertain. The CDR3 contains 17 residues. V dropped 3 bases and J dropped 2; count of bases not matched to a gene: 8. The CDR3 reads CASSQCRDRGGNTEAFF. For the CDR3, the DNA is TGCGCCAGCAGTCAGTGCCGGGACAGGGGGGGAAACACTGAAGCTTTCTTT.

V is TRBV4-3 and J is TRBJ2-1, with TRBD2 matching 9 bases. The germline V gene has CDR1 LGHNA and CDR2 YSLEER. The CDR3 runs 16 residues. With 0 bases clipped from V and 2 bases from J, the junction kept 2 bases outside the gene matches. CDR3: CASSQDQRGAYNEQFF. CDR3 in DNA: TGCGCCAGCAGCCAAGATCAGCGGGGGGCCTACAATGAGCAGTTCTTC.

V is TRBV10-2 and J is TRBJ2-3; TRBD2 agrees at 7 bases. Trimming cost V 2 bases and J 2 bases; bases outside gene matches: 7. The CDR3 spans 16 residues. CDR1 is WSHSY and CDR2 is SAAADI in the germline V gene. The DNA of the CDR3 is TGCGCCAGCAGTGAGGGGAGACTAGCCCTCACAGATACGCAGTATTTT. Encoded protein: CASSEGRLALTDTQYF.

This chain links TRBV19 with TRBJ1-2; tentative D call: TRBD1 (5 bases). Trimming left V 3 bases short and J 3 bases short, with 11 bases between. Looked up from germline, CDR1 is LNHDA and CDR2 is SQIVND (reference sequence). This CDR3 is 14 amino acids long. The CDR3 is CASSMGTEYYGYTF. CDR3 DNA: TGTGCCAGTAGTATGGGGACTGAATACTATGGCTACACCTTC.

The CDR3 region is CASSPIAGPSTDTQYF. The DNA of the CDR3 is TGTGCCAGCAGCCCTATAGCGGGGCCGAGCACAGATACGCAGTATTTT. The chain joins TRBV5-4 to TRBJ2-3, with TRBD2 matching over 8 bases. CDR3 length: 16 amino acids. The V gene's germline CDR1 is SGHNT and CDR2 YYREEE (reference sequence). V shed 4 bases, J shed 0 bases, and the junction held 7 bases outside the gene matches.

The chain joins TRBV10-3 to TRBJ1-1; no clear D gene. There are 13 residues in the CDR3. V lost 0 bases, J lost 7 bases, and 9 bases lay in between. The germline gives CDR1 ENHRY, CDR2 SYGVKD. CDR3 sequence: CAISESGLIEAFF. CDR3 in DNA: TGTGCCATCAGTGAGTCGGGCCTGATTGAAGCTTTCTTT.

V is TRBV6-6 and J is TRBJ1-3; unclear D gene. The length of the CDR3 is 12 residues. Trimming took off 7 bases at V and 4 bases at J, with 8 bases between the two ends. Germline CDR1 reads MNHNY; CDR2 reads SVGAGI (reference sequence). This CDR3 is CASTQAGNTIYF. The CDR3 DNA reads TGTGCCAGCACCCAGGCAGGAAACACCATATATTTT.

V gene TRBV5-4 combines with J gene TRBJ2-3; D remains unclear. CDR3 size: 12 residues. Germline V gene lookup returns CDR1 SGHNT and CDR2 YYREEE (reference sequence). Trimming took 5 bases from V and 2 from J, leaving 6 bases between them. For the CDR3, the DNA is TGTGCCAGCAGATACAACACAGATACGCAGTATTTT. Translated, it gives CASRYNTDTQYF.

CDR3 loop: CASSDMTGLAFF. As DNA, the CDR3 is TGTGCCAGCAGTGATATGACAGGGTTAGCTTTCTTT. The genes are TRBV6-4 and TRBJ1-1; 7 nucleotides line up with TRBD1. The CDR3 totals 12 residues. The J segment lost 10 bases and the V segment lost 3 bases, leaving 5 bases of the junction unmatched. The germline gives CDR1 MRHNA, CDR2 SNTAGT.

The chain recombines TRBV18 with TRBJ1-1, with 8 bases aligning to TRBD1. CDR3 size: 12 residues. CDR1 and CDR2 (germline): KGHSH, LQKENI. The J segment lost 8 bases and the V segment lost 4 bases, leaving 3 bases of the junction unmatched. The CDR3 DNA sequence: TGTGCCAGCTCACATACAGGGGGAGAAGCTTTCTTT. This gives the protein CASSHTGGEAFF.

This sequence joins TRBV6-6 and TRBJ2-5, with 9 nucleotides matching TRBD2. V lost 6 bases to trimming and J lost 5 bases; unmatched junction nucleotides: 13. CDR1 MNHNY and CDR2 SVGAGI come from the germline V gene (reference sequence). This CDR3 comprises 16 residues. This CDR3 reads CASRSDGLALRETQYF. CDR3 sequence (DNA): TGTGCCAGCAGATCCGATGGACTAGCGCTACGGGAGACCCAGTACTTC.

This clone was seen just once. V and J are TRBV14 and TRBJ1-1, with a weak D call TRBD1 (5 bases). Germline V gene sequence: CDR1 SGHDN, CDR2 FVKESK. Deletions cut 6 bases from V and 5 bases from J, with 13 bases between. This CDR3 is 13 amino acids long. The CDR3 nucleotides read TGTGCCAGCAGTTCAGGGTTTTGGACTGAAGCTTTCTTT. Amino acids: CASSSGFWTEAFF. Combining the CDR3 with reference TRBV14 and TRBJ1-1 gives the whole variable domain EAGVTQFPSHSVIEKGQTVTLRCDPISGHDNLYWYRRVMGKEIKFLLHFVKESKQDESGMPNNRFLAERTGGTYSTLKVQPAELEDSGVYFCASSSGFWTEAFFGQGTRLTVV.

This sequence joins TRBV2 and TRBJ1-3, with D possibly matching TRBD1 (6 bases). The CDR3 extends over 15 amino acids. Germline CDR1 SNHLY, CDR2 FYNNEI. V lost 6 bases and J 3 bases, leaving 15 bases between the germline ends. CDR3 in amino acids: CASSLDRESGNTIYF. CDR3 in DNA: TGTGCCAGCAGCCTGGACAGAGAAAGTGGAAACACCATATATTTT.

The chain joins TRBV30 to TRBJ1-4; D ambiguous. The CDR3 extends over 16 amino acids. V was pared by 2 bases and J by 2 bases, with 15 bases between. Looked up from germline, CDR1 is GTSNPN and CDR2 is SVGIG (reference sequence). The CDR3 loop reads CAWSPPVRLTNEKLFF. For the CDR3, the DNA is TGTGCCTGGAGTCCTCCCGTGAGGCTGACTAATGAAAAACTGTTTTTT.

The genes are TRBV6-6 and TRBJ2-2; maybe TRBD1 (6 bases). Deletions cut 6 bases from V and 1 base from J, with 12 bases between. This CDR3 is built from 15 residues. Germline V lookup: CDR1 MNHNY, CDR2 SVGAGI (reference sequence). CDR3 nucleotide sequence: TGTGCCAGCAGCAACCGGGACATGAACACCGGGGAGCTGTTTTTT. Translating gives CASSNRDMNTGELFF.

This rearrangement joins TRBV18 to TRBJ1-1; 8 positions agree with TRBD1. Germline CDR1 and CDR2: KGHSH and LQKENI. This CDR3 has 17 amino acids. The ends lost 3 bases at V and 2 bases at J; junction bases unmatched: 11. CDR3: CASSPKNRGDGNTEAFF. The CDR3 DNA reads TGTGCCAGCTCACCGAAAAACAGGGGGGACGGTAACACTGAAGCTTTCTTT.

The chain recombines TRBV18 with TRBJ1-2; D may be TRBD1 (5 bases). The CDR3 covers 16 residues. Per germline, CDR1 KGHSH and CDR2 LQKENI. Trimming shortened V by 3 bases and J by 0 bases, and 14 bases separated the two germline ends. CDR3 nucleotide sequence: TGTGCCAGCTCACCCGGAATCTCCAGGGCTAACTATGGCTACACCTTC. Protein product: CASSPGISRANYGYTF. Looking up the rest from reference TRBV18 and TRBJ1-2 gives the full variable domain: NAGVMQNPRHLVRRRGQEARLRCSPMKGHSHVYWYRQLPEEGLKFMVYLQKENIIDESGMPKERFSAEFPKEGPSILRIQQVVRGDSAAYFCASSPGISRANYGYTFGSGTRLTVV.

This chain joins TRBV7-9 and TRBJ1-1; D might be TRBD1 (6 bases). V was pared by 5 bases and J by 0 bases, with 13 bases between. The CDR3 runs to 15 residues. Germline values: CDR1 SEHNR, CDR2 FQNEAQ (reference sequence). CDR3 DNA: TGTGCCAGCAGCCCCCTCGGGGACATGAACACTGAAGCTTTCTTT. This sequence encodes CASSPLGDMNTEAFF.

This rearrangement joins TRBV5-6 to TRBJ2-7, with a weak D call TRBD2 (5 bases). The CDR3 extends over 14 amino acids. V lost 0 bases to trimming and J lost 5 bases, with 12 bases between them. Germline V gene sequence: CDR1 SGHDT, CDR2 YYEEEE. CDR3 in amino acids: CASSLDGLAHEQYF. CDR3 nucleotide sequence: TGTGCCAGCAGCTTGGACGGACTGGCCCACGAGCAGTACTTC. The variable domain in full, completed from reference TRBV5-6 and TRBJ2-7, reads DAGVTQSPTHLIKTRGQQVTLRCSPKSGHDTVSWYQQALGQGPQFIFQYYEEEERQRGNFPDRFSGHQFPNYSSELNVNALLLGDSALYLCASSLDGLAHEQYFGPGTRLTVT.

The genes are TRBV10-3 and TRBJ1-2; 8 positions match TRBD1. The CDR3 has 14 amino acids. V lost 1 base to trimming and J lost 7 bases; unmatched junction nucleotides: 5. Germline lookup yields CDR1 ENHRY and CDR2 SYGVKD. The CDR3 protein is CAISEFQGAAGYTF. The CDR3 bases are TGTGCCATCAGTGAGTTCCAGGGGGCGGCTGGCTACACCTTC.

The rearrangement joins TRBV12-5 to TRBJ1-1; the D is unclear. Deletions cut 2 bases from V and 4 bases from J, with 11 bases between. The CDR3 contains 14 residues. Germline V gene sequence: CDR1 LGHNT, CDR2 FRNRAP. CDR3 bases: TGTGCTAGTGGTTTGAACGAAGGAGGCACTGAAGCTTTCTTT. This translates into CASGLNEGGTEAFF.

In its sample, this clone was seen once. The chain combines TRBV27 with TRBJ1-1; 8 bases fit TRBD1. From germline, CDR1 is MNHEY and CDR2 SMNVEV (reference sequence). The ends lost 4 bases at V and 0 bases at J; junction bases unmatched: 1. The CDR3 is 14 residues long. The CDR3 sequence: CASSWTGMNTEAFF. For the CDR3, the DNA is TGTGCCAGCAGTTGGACAGGGATGAACACTGAAGCTTTCTTT.

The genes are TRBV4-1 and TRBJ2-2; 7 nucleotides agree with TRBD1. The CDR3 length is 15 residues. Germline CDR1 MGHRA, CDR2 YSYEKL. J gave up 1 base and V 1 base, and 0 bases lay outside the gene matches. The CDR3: CASSQGQGNTGELFF. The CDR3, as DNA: TGCGCCAGCAGCCAAGGACAGGGGAACACCGGGGAGCTGTTTTTT.

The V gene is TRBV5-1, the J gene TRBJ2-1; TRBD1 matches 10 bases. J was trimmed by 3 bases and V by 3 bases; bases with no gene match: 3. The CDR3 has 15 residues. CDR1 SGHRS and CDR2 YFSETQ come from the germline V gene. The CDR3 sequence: CASSYGTGVYNEQFF. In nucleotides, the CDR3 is TGCGCCAGCAGCTACGGGACAGGGGTCTACAATGAGCAGTTCTTC.

In DNA, the CDR3 is TGTGCCAGCAGTGTAGATCCCGGGACAGGGGATTTTAACAATCAGCCCCAGCATTTT. Its protein is CASSVDPGTGDFNNQPQHF. V gene TRBV2 combines with J gene TRBJ1-5; 10 bases map to TRBD1. Germline values: CDR1 SNHLY, CDR2 FYNNEI. Losses at the gene ends were 4 bases for V and 3 bases for J; bases not matched to a gene: 15. This CDR3 has 19 residues.

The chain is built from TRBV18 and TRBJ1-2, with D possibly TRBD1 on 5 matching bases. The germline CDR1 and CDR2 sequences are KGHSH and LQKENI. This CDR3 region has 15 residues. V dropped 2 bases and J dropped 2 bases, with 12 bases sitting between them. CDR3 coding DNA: TGTGCCAGCTCACCAGGGAGGGGCCTAAACTATGGCTACACCTTC. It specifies CASSPGRGLNYGYTF.